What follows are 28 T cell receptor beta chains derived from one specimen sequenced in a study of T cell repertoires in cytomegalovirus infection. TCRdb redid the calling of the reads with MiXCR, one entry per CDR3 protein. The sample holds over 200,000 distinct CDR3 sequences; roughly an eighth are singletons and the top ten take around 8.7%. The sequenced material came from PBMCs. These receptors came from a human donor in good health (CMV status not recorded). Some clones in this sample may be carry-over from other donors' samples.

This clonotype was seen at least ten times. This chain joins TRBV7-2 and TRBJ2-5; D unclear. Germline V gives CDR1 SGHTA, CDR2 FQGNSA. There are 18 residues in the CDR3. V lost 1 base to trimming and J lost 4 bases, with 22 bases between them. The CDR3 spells CASSLEVWAPLGSETQYF. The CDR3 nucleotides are TGTGCCAGCAGCTTAGAGGTGTGGGCCCCTCTTGGCTCAGAGACCCAGTACTTC.

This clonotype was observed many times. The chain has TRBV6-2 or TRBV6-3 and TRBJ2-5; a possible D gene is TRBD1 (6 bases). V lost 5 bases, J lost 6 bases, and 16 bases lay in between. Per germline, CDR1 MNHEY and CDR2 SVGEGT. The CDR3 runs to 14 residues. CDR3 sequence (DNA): TGTGCCAGCAGTCCCTCGACAGGTCGAAAGACCCAGTACTTC. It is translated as CASSPSTGRKTQYF.

CDR3 in DNA: TGTGCCAGTAGTATAGAAAACGGGAACGATCAGCCCCAGCATTTT. Translating it yields CASSIENGNDQPQHF. This chain uses TRBV19 with TRBJ1-5, with unresolved D. This CDR3 contains 15 residues. Germline V gene lookup returns CDR1 LNHDA and CDR2 SQIVND (reference sequence). V was shortened by 0 bases and J by 5 bases, with 11 bases between the two germline ends.

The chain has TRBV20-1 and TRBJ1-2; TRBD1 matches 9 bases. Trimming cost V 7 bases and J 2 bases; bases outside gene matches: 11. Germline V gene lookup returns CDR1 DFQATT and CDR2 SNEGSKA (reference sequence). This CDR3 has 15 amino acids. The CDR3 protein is CSGGETGGSNYGYTF. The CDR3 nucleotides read TGCAGTGGGGGGGAGACAGGGGGATCGAACTATGGCTACACCTTC.

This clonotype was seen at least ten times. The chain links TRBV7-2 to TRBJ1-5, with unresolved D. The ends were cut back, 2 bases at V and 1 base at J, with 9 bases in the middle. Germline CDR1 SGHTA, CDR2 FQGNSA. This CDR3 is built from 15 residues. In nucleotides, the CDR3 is TGTGCCAGCAGCTTAAAGGTGGGGAGCAATCAGCCCCAGCATTTT. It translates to CASSLKVGSNQPQHF. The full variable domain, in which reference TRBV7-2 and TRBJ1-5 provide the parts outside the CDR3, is GAGVSQSPSNKVTEKGKDVELRCDPISGHTALYWYRQSLGQGLEFLIYFQGNSAPDKSGLPSDRFSAERTGGSVSTLTIQRTQQEDSAVYLCASSLKVGSNQPQHFGDGTRLSIL.

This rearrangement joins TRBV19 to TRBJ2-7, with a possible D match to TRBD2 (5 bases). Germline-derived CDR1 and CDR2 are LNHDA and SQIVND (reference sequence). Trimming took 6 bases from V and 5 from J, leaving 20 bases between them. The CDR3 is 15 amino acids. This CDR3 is CASRISGMGPDEQYF. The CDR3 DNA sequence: TGTGCCAGTAGGATATCGGGGATGGGCCCGGACGAGCAGTACTTC.

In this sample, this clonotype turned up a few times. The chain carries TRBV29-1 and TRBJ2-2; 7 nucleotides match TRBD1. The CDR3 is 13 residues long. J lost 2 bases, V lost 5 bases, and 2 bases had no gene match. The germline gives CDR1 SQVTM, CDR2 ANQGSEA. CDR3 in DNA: TGCAGCGTTCGGGACAGCAACACCGGGGAGCTGTTTTTT. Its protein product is CSVRDSNTGELFF.

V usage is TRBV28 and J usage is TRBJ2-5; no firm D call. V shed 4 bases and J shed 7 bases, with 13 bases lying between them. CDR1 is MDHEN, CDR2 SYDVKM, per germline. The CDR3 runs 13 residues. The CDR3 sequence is CASSSQSPGTQYF. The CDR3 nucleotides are TGTGCCAGCAGTTCCCAATCCCCTGGGACCCAGTACTTC.

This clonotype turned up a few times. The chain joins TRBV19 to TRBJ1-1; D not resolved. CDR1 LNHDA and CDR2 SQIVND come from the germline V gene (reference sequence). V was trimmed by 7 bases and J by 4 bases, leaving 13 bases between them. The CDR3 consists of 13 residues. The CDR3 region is CASNLDGGTEAFF. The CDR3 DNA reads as TGTGCCAGTAACCTGGACGGCGGCACTGAAGCTTTCTTT.

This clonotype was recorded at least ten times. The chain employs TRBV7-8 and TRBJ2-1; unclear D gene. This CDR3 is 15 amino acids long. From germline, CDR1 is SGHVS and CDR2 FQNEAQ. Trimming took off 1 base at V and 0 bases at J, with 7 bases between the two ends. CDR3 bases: TGTGCCAGCAGCTTAGTTCGGAACTCCTACAATGAGCAGTTCTTC. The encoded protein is CASSLVRNSYNEQFF.

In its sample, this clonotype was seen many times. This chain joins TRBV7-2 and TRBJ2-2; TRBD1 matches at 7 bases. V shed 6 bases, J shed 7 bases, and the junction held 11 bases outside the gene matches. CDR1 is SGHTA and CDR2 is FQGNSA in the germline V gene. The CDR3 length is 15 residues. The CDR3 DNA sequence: TGTGCCAGCAGTCTACAATCACAGGGGCTCGGGGAGCTGTTTTTT. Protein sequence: CASSLQSQGLGELFF.

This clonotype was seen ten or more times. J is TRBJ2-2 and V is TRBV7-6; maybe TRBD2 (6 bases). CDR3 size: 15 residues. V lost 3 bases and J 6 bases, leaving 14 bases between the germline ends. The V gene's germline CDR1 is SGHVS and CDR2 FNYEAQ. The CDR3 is CASSLRGGLAGELFF. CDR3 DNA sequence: TGTGCCAGCAGCTTGCGTGGGGGACTGGCCGGGGAGCTGTTTTTT.

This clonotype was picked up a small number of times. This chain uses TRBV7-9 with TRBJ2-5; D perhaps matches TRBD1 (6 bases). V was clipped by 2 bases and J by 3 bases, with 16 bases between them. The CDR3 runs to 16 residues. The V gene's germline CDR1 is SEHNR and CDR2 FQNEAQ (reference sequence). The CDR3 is CASSLYAGAQEETQYF. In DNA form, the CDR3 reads TGTGCCAGCAGCTTATACGCAGGGGCGCAGGAAGAGACCCAGTACTTC.

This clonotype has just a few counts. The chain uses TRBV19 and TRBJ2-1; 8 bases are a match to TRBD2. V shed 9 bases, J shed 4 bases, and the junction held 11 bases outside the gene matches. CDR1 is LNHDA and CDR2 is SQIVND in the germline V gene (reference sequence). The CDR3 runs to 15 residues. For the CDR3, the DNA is TGTGCCAGCCGGGAGGGTGCGCTGGGGTACAATGAGCAGTTCTTC. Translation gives CASREGALGYNEQFF.

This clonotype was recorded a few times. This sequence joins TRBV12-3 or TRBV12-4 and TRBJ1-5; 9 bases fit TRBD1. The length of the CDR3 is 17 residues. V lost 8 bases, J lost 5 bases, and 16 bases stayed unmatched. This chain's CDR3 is CASRLGRGQGGHQPQHF. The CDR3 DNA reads TGTGCCAGCCGCCTCGGCAGGGGACAGGGCGGGCATCAGCCCCAGCATTTT.

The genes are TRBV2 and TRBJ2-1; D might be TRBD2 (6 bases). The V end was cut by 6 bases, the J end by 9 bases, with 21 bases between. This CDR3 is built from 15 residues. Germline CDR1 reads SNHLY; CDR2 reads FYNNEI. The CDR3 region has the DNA TGTGCCAGCAGGGTGGGGAGGCTAGAGGTCGGTGAGCAGTTCTTC. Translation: CASRVGRLEVGEQFF.

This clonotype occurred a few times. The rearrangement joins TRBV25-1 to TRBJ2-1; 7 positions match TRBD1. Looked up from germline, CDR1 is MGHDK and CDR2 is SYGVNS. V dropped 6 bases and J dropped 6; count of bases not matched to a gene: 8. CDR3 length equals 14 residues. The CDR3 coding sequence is TGTGCCAGCAGATCATCAGGGGGAATCAATGAGCAGTTCTTC. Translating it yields CASRSSGGINEQFF.

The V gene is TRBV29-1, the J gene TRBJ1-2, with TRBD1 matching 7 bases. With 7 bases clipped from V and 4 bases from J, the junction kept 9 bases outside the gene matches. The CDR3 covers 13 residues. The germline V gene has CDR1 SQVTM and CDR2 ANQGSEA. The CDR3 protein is CSAMDRSVYGYTF. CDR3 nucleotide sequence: TGCAGCGCTATGGACAGGTCCGTCTATGGCTACACCTTC.

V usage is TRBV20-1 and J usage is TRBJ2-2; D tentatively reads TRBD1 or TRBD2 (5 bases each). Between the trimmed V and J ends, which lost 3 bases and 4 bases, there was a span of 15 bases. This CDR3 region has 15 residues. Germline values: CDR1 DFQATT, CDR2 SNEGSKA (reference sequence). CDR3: CSARARDDLTGELFF. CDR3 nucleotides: TGCAGTGCTAGGGCCAGGGACGACCTCACCGGGGAGCTGTTTTTT.

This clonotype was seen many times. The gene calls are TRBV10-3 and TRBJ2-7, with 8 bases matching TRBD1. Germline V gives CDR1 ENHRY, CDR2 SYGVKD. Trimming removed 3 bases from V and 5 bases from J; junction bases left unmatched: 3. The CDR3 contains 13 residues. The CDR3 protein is CAISDRGLDEQYF. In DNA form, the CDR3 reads TGTGCCATCAGTGACAGGGGGCTCGACGAGCAGTACTTC.

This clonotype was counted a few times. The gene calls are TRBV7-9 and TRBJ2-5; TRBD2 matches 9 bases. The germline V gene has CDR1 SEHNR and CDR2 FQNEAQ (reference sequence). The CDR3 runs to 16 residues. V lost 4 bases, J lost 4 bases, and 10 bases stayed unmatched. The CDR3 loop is CASSWDSGSLGETQYF. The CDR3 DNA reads TGTGCCAGCAGCTGGGATAGCGGGAGTTTGGGAGAGACCCAGTACTTC.

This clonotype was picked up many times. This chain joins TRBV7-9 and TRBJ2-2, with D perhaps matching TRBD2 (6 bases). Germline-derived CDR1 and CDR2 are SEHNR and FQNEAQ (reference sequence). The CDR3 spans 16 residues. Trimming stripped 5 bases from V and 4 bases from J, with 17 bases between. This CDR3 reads CASSPPAGRSTGELFF. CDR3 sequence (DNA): TGTGCCAGCAGCCCCCCCGCGGGAAGGAGCACCGGGGAGCTGTTTTTT.

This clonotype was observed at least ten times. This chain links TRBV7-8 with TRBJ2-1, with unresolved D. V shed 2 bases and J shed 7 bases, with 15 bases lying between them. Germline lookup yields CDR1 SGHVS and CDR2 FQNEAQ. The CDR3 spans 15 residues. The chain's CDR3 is CASSLPFGSFNEQFF. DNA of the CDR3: TGTGCCAGCAGCTTACCATTTGGCTCGTTTAATGAGCAGTTCTTC.

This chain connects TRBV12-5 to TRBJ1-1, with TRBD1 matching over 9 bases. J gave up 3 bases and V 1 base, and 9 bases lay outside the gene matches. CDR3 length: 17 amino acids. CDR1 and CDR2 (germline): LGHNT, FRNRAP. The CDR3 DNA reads TGTGCTAGTGGTTTGGGACAGGGGGGTAGAGCGTACACTGAAGCTTTCTTT. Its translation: CASGLGQGGRAYTEAFF.

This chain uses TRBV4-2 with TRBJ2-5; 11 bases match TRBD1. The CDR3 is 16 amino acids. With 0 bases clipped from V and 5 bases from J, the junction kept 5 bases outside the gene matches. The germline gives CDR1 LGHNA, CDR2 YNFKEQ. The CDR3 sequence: CASSQDAGTGGETQYF. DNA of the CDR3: TGTGCCAGCAGCCAAGACGCCGGGACAGGGGGGGAGACCCAGTACTTC.

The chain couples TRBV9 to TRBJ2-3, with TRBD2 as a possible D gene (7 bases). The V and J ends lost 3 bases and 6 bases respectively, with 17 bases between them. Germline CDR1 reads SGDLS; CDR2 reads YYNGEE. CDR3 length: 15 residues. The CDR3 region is CASSGRGRLSDTQYF. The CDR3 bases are TGTGCCAGCAGCGGGCGGGGGCGACTTTCGGATACGCAGTATTTT.

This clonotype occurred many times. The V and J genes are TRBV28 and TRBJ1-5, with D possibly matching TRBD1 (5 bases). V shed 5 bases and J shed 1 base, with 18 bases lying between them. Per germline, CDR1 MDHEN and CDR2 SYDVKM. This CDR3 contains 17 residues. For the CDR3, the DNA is TGTGCCAGCAGTCCGCTGGGGGGAGGGAGCAGCAATCAGCCCCAGCATTTT. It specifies CASSPLGGGSSNQPQHF.

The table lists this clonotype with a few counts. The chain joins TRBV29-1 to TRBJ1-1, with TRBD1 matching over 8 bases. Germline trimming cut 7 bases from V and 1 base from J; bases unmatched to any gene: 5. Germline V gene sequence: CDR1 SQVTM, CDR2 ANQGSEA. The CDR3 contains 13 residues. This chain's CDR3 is CSADRGENTEAFF. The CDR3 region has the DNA TGCAGCGCCGACAGGGGAGAGAACACTGAAGCTTTCTTT.